Shown below are 9 T cell receptor beta chains from a single sample sequenced in a study of vaccination effects on CD4 cells after COVID-19. No cognate antigen is known for these TCRs. TCRdb's table, derived via immunoSEQ multiplex PCR, lists solely in-frame clones and lacks some. The sample holds 20,000 to 25,000 clones, more than 60% seen once. Using viral peptide pools, the ViraFEST assay grew out antigen-specific CD4+ T cells prior to sequencing. At the end of more than 8 days of culture, CD4+ T cells were isolated. The cohort was immunized with two doses of either the BNT162b2 or mRNA-1273 vaccine. Sequenced material: CD4+ T cells from PBMCs cultured with SARS-CoV-2 spike peptides, taken after COVID-19 vaccination. These receptors were obtained from a human donor who received a COVID-19 vaccine.

The chain recombines TRBV7-9 with TRBJ1-2; D is ambiguous. The germline V gene has CDR1 SEHNR and CDR2 FQNEAQ (reference sequence). This CDR3 has 11 amino acids. Trimming removed 10 bases from V and 2 bases from J, with 8 bases in between. The CDR3 loop reads CATEMNYGYTF. In nucleotides, the CDR3 is TGTGCCACCGAAATGAACTATGGCTACACCTTC.

The genes are TRBV6-6 and TRBJ2-1; D ambiguous. Trimming stripped 5 bases from V and 12 bases from J, with 11 bases between. The CDR3 is made up of 11 amino acids. Looked up from germline, CDR1 is MNHNY and CDR2 is SVGAGI (reference sequence). In nucleotides, the CDR3 is TGTGCCAGCAGTCGCGACATAGTGCAGTTCTTC. This encodes CASSRDIVQFF.

This clone was observed once. The chain employs TRBV5-8 and TRBJ1-5; D unclear. There are 15 residues in the CDR3. The germline gives CDR1 SGHTS, CDR2 YDEGEE. Deletions cut 1 base from V and 7 bases from J, with 15 bases between. The CDR3 DNA follows: TGTGCCAGCAGCTTGAGCCTGGGTGGCCGCCAGCCCCAGCATTTT. Its protein product is CASSLSLGGRQPQHF.

The chain combines TRBV7-2 with TRBJ1-1; D possibly corresponds to TRBD1 (5 bases). The CDR3 extends over 14 amino acids. V lost 4 bases to trimming and J lost 3 bases, with 12 bases between them. CDR1 and CDR2 (germline): SGHTA, FQGNSA. The CDR3 spells CASSSLGGDTEAFF. CDR3 DNA sequence: TGTGCCAGCAGCTCCCTGGGGGGGGACACTGAAGCTTTCTTT.

This chain connects TRBV7-8 to TRBJ2-7, with 7 bases identical to TRBD2. The CDR3 loop spans 15 amino acids. J lost 5 bases, V lost 5 bases, and 12 bases had no gene match. From germline, CDR1 is SGHVS and CDR2 FQNEAQ. The CDR3 DNA reads as TGTGCCAGCAGCCCAATTTGGGCGGGAGTCCACGAGCAGTACTTC. Translating it yields CASSPIWAGVHEQYF.

The rearrangement uses TRBV24-1 and TRBJ2-5, with 8 bases aligning to TRBD2. The germline CDR1 and CDR2 sequences are KGHDR and SFDVKD. After removal of 3 bases from V and 4 bases from J, the junction contained 6 bases not matched to a gene. The CDR3 consists of 15 residues. CDR3 nucleotide sequence: TGTGCCACCAGTGATCCGACTAGCGCCGGAGAGACCCAGTACTTC. This translates into CATSDPTSAGETQYF.

J is TRBJ2-1 and V is TRBV25-1; D call uncertain. Germline V gives CDR1 MGHDK, CDR2 SYGVNS. The V gene lost 6 bases and the J gene lost 7 bases, with 10 bases spanning the gap. CDR3 length: 12 amino acids. The CDR3 DNA follows: TGTGCCAGCAGCCCTACCGTAAATGAGCAGTTCTTC. It yields the protein CASSPTVNEQFF.

This chain links TRBV11-2 with TRBJ1-5, with D uncertain. Per the germline V gene, CDR1 is SGHAT and CDR2 is FQNNGV. The CDR3 runs 15 residues. V shed 1 base and J shed 0 bases, with 7 bases lying between them. The CDR3 bases are TGTGCCAGCAGCTTAGGCCAGTATAGCAATCAGCCCCAGCATTTT. Its protein is CASSLGQYSNQPQHF. Full variable domain (missing parts from reference TRBV11-2 and TRBJ1-5): EAGVAQSPRYKIIEKRQSVAFWCNPISGHATLYWYQQILGQGPKLLIQFQNNGVVDDSQLPKDRFSAERLKGVDSTLKIQPAKLEDSAVYLCASSLGQYSNQPQHFGDGTRLSIL.

This chain joins TRBV9 and TRBJ2-1; weak D call: TRBD2 (7 bases). The V and J ends lost 0 bases and 5 bases respectively, with 15 bases between them. In germline, CDR1 is SGDLS, CDR2 YYNGEE. This CDR3 contains 16 residues. CDR3 coding DNA: TGTGCCAGCAGCGTAGCTACGGGGGAGGGGGACAATGAGCAGTTCTTC. Translated: CASSVATGEGDNEQFF.